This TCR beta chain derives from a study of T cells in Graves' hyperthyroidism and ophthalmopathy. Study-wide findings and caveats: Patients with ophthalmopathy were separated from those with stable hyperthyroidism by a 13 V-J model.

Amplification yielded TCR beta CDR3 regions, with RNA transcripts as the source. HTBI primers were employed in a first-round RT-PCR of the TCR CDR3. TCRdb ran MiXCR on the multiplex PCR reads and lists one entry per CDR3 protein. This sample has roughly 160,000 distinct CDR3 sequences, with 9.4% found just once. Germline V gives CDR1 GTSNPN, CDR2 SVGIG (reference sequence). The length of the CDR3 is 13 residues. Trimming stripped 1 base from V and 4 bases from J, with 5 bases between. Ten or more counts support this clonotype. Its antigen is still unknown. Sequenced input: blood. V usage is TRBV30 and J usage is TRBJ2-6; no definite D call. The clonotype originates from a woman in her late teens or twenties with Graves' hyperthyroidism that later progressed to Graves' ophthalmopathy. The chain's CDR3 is CAWSAPGANVLTF. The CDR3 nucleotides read TGTGCCTGGAGTGCTCCCGGGGCCAACGTCCTGACTTTC.